This T cell receptor beta chain comes out of a study of blood T cell repertoires in COVID-19. Study-level background: PBMCs, B-cell-depleted T cells, or T cells provided the cDNA or gDNA that made up the material.

Trimming shortened V by 12 bases and J by 9 bases, and 29 bases separated the two germline ends. This CDR3 is 16 amino acids long. The germline gives CDR1 KGHDR, CDR2 SFDVKD. Per the original data handling: Amplification of reference gene primers was used by the study to estimate nucleated cell counts. Some clones are missing from TCRdb's copy, which holds only in-frame ones; the method was immunoSEQ multiplex PCR. The V and J calls and clone size were taken over from that table, and D and trimming were inferred from the DNA. The sample has roughly 400,000 clones; 88% are singletons. Cohorts were based on clinical histories the participants reported. The study recruited exposed participants who had met a COVID-19 case within 2 weeks before entry.

Sample: PBMCs or T cells enriched from blood (not recorded which). The V call is TRBV24-1, the J call TRBJ2-1; tentatively, D is TRBD1 (7 bases). The receptor comes from a woman aged 18-35 years who had been exposed to COVID-19. CDR3 bases: TGTGCCCCCTACACCGGGACAGAAGACTCTAGCGCTGAGCAGTTCTTC. Protein product: CAPYTGTEDSSAEQFF.